This T cell receptor (beta chain) was identified in a study of T cells in Graves' hyperthyroidism and ophthalmopathy. Hyperthyroidism of Graves' type that showed no ophthalmopathy progression within 18 months was stable. Patients aged 18 to 65 had newly diagnosed hyperthyroidism lasting under 2 months. Every diagnosis used clinical symptoms, serum thyroxine and TRAb, thyroid ultrasound and orbital computed tomography. Overall study findings and caveats: Stable hyperthyroidism was told apart from ophthalmopathy by a model built on 13 V-J features.

The CDR3 sequence is 16 residues long. The V segment lost 6 bases and the J segment 9 bases; nucleotides outside the gene matches: 10. The germline V gene has CDR1 LNHDA and CDR2 SQIVND (reference sequence). Template material for amplifying TCR beta CDR3 regions consisted of RNA transcripts. An initial round of RT-PCR targeting the TCR CDR3 relied on the HTBI primer set. TCRdb independently ran MiXCR on the multiplex PCR reads; one entry per CDR3 protein. The sample includes roughly 570,000 distinct CDR3 sequences, about 15% of them seen just once. Of note for this clonotype: The antigen is not known.

Material for sequencing was blood. This receptor was identified in a woman in her 30s with Graves' hyperthyroidism. The chain carries TRBV19 and TRBJ2-1, with TRBD2 identical over 14 bases. The CDR3 loop is CASSPPGLAGVTEQFF. CDR3 sequence (DNA): TGTGCCAGTAGCCCACCGGGACTAGCGGGAGTAACTGAGCAGTTCTTC.